This T cell receptor (beta chain) was captured by sequencing in a study of blood T cell repertoires in COVID-19. Looking at the study overall: T cells, B-cell-depleted T cells, or PBMCs provided the cDNA or gDNA that served as material.

In the original processing: Cell counts per sample came from amplifying reference gene primers. The repertoire was sequenced with immunoSEQ multiplex PCR; TCRdb's copy has only in-frame clones and lacks some. That table gives V, J and clone size, and the DNA gave D and trimming. The data show over 200,000 clones, roughly 89% seen once. The participants were between about 18 and 90 years old and came from about two dozen US areas. Symptom resolution, clearance, or two negative PCRs marked the recovered donors of Cohort 3. The germline gives CDR1 MGHRA, CDR2 YSYEKL. The CDR3 covers 16 residues. Trimming cost V 1 base and J 2 bases, with 14 bases left between them.

Sequenced: PBMCs or T cells enriched from blood (not recorded which). The chain links TRBV4-1 to TRBJ2-5, with D tentatively TRBD1 (5 bases). The source of this sequence is a man in his forties who had recovered from COVID-19. CDR3: CASSQGRGQVQETQYF. In nucleotides, the CDR3 is TGCGCCAGCAGCCAAGGGAGAGGACAAGTACAAGAGACCCAGTACTTC.